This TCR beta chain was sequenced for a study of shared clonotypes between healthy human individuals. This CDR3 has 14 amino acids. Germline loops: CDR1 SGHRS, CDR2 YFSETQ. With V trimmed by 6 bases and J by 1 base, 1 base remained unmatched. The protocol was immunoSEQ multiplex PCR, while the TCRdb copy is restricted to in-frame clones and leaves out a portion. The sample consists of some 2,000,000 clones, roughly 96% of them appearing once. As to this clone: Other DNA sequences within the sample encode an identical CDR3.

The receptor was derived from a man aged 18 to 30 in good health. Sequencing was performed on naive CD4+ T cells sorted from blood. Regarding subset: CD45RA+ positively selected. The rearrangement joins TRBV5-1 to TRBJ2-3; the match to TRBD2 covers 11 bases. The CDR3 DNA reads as TGCGCCAGCACGGGACTAGCGGGCACAGATACGCAGTATTTT. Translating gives CASTGLAGTDTQYF.